What follows are 21 T cell receptor beta chains derived from one specimen sequenced in a study of T cells in women clearing cervical HPV infection. The table came from immunoSEQ multiplex PCR; TCRdb's copy has only in-frame clones and leaves some out. Its listing shows tens of thousands of clones. Specimen: blood buffy coat. These receptors originate from a woman between 18 and 69 years old with a cervical HPV16 infection that either progressed to CIN3+ or cleared (not recorded which).

As for this clone: The DNA ends 3 residues before the CDR3 does, and the rest of the CDR3 is filled in from the germline J gene. The genes are TRBV6-4 and TRBJ1-5, with 7 bases aligning to TRBD1. The CDR3 sequence is 13 residues long. CDR1 is MRHNA and CDR2 is SNTAGT in the germline V gene. The junction had 2 bases not matched to a gene; V was cut back by 6 bases and J by 3 bases. CDR3 amino acids: CASSRGANQPQHF. CDR3 DNA, as far as it was read: TGTGCCAGCAGCAGGGGGGCCAATCAGCCC.

Comments on this clone: The missing CDR3 end, 3 residues past where the read stops, is filled in from the germline J gene. The V gene is TRBV7-2, the J gene TRBJ1-2; 7 positions match TRBD1. J lost 6 bases, V lost 1 base, and 2 bases had no gene match. The germline gives CDR1 SGHTA, CDR2 FQGNSA. The CDR3 runs to 13 residues. The sequenced part of the CDR3 DNA is TGTGCCAGCAGCTTAGAGGGGGCCCATGGC. Translated, it gives CASSLEGAHG. The full CDR3 protein reads CASSLEGAHGYTF.

On this clone itself: The sequence runs out 3 residues before the end of the CDR3; the remainder is reconstructed from the germline J gene. This chain links TRBV9 with TRBJ2-5; 8 bases are shared with TRBD2. Germline CDR1 reads SGDLS; CDR2 reads YYNGEE. This CDR3 region has 15 residues. The sequenced part of the CDR3 DNA is TGTGCCAGCAGCGTCAGCGGGGGCGTTTCGGAAACC. Residues: CASSVSGGVSET. The CDR3 as a whole reads CASSVSGGVSETQYF.

CDR3 residues: CARSLKGTGNEQFF. The part of the CDR3 DNA that was read is TGTGCCAGAAGCTTGAAGGGGACTGGGAATGAG. The chain combines TRBV5-3 with TRBJ2-1, with TRBD2 as a possible D gene (6 bases). The read ends 3 residues before the CDR3 terminus; that terminus is restored from the germline J gene. TRBV5-3 is an ORF, with its function uncertain. CDR3 length: 14 amino acids. Trimming stripped 1 base from V and 7 bases from J, with 12 bases between.

With respect to this clone: The read halts 3 residues ahead of the CDR3 end, with the missing end drawn from the germline J gene. The chain links TRBV30 to TRBJ1-5; possible D gene TRBD1, 6 bases. Trimming pared 3 bases from V and 4 bases from J, leaving 16 bases between. The CDR3 covers 15 residues. Germline-derived CDR1 and CDR2 are GTSNPN and SVGIG (reference sequence). The sequenced CDR3 bases are TGTGCCTGGAGCGTACAGGGTTCAGGTAATCAGCCC. Translated: CAWSVQGSGNQP. The entire CDR3 protein is CAWSVQGSGNQPQHF.

Concerning this clone: The sequenced fragment ends 3 residues before the CDR3 boundary, so the rest is inferred from the germline J gene. The chain has TRBV9 and TRBJ2-2; a weak D match, TRBD2 (6 bases). Trimming pared 4 bases from V and 2 bases from J, leaving 9 bases between. Per the germline V gene, CDR1 is SGDLS and CDR2 is YYNGEE. The CDR3 runs 14 residues. The DNA read from the CDR3 is TGTGCCAGCAGCCGGACTACCAACACCGGGGAG. Protein sequence: CASSRTTNTGE. The whole CDR3 sequence is CASSRTTNTGELFF.

As concerns this clone: The read comes to an end 3 residues before the CDR3 does, leaving the germline J gene to fill in the end. The chain links TRBV5-1 to TRBJ2-3; D is perhaps TRBD2 (6 bases). The CDR3 is 14 residues long. Per germline, CDR1 SGHRS and CDR2 YFSETQ. The V end was cut by 4 bases, the J end by 3 bases, with 12 bases between. The CDR3 reads CASSPGTGTDTQYF. Incomplete CDR3 DNA: TGCGCCAGCAGCCCCGGGACTGGGACAGATACG.

Note on this clone: Read data end 3 residues before the CDR3 end; the end is taken from the germline J gene. The genes are TRBV2 and TRBJ2-1, with 9 bases identical to TRBD1. Germline trimming cut 5 bases from V and 1 base from J; bases unmatched to any gene: 3. The CDR3 covers 15 residues. Germline V gene sequence: CDR1 SNHLY, CDR2 FYNNEI. The CDR3 sequence: CASSLTGGSYNEQFF. The part of the CDR3 DNA that was read is TGTGCCAGCAGTCTGACAGGGGGGTCCTACAATGAG.

As to this clone: The CDR3 goes on 3 residues after the read ends, and that part is filled in from the germline J gene. The chain couples TRBV7-2 to TRBJ2-5, with a possible D match to TRBD1 (6 bases). From germline, CDR1 is SGHTA and CDR2 FQGNSA. The V end lost 0 bases, the J end lost 4 bases, and 12 bases lay between the germline ends. The CDR3 consists of 15 residues. Partial CDR3 DNA: TGTGCCAGCAGCTTAGCCGCCATCAGGGGAGAGACC. Translation gives CASSLAAIRGET. The whole CDR3 sequence reads CASSLAAIRGETQYF.

The chain's CDR3 is CASSIKGYTDTQYF. The covered CDR3 bases are TGCGCCAGCAGTATCAAAGGTTACACAGATACG. The chain carries TRBV5-1 and TRBJ2-3; D call uncertain. The read ends 3 residues shy of where the CDR3 ends; the end is completed using the germline J gene. The CDR3 runs 14 residues. CDR1 and CDR2 (germline): SGHRS, YFSETQ. V was pared by 5 bases and J by 2 bases, with 12 bases between.

Points on this clone: The missing CDR3 end, 3 residues past where the read stops, is filled in from the germline J gene. The V call is TRBV5-4, the J call TRBJ2-2; TRBD1 matches at 10 bases. The germline V gene has CDR1 SGHNT and CDR2 YYREEE (reference sequence). This CDR3 comprises 16 residues. The V gene end was trimmed by 3 bases and the J gene end by 4 bases; junction bases not matched to a gene: 6. The covered CDR3 bases are TGTGCCAGCAGCTCTCCGGGACAGGGGCCCACCGGGGAG. Translated, it gives CASSSPGQGPTGE. In full, the CDR3 reads CASSSPGQGPTGELFF.

As concerns this clone: The DNA ends 3 residues before the CDR3 does, and the rest of the CDR3 is filled in from the germline J gene. The chain recombines TRBV5-1 with TRBJ2-3, with 9 bases aligning to TRBD1. CDR3 length equals 15 residues. The germline gives CDR1 SGHRS, CDR2 YFSETQ. J was trimmed by 7 bases and V by 2 bases; bases with no gene match: 8. The CDR3 is CASSFSGTGTNTQYF. The part of the CDR3 DNA that was read is TGCGCCAGCAGCTTCTCCGGGACAGGGACGAATACG.

Of note for this clone: Read coverage stops 3 residues before the CDR3 terminus; the germline J gene supplies the remainder. The chain recombines TRBV5-1 with TRBJ2-5; D remains ambiguous. Trimming removed 0 bases from V and 2 bases from J, with 8 bases in between. CDR1 is SGHRS and CDR2 is YFSETQ in the germline V gene. CDR3 size: 14 residues. CDR3 protein: CASSLGDSQETQYF. CDR3 DNA (partial): TGCGCCAGCAGCTTGGGAGACTCTCAAGAGACC.

A remark on this clone: The read halts 3 residues ahead of the CDR3 end, with the missing end drawn from the germline J gene. The chain is built from TRBV25-1 and TRBJ2-3; 9 bases agree with TRBD1. CDR1 is MGHDK, CDR2 SYGVNS, per germline. This CDR3 contains 16 residues. Trimming at V came to 2 bases and at J to 3 bases, leaving 6 bases not matched to a gene. CDR3 sequence reads: CASSETGTGMTDTQYF. The sequenced part of the CDR3 DNA is TGTGCCAGCAGTGAAACCGGGACAGGGATGACAGATACG.

The CDR3: CASSRATLNTEAFF. The CDR3 bases that were read are TGTGCCAGCAGTAGAGCAACCTTAAACACTGAA. This sequence joins TRBV2 and TRBJ1-1; no firm D call. The missing CDR3 end, 3 residues past where the read stops, is filled in from the germline J gene. Trimming shortened V by 5 bases and J by 2 bases, and 12 bases separated the two germline ends. Germline V lookup: CDR1 SNHLY, CDR2 FYNNEI. The CDR3 loop spans 14 amino acids.

On this clone: The CDR3 goes on 3 residues after the read ends, and that part is filled in from the germline J gene. The genes are TRBV4-2 and TRBJ2-7; D might be TRBD1 (6 bases). The CDR3 totals 14 residues. Germline CDR1 is LGHNA and CDR2 is YNFKEQ. Deletions cut 5 bases from V and 6 bases from J, with 17 bases between. The part of the CDR3 DNA that was read is TGTGCCAGCAGCTCGTATGTGGGGGCCGGCGAG. Translated, it gives CASSSYVGAGE. The full CDR3 sequence reads CASSSYVGAGEQYF.

According to its frequency, this clone is medium-sized. The read ends 3 residues early relative to the CDR3; the germline J gene fills the gap. The J gene is TRBJ1-1, the V gene TRBV18, with 7 bases aligning to TRBD1. Germline V gene sequence: CDR1 KGHSH, CDR2 LQKENI. The CDR3 is 14 amino acids. V gave up 11 bases and J gave up 0 bases; unmatched junction bases: 9. CDR3 amino acids: CAGSTGTVNTEAFF. CDR3 DNA (partial): TGTGCCGGATCGACCGGGACAGTGAACACTGAA.

Turning to this clone: The read finishes 3 residues shy of the CDR3 end, and the germline J gene is used to complete it. The chain combines TRBV20-1 with TRBJ2-5; D perhaps matches TRBD1 (6 bases). Germline values: CDR1 DFQATT, CDR2 SNEGSKA (reference sequence). There are 13 residues in the CDR3. V gave up 6 bases and J gave up 5 bases, with 16 bases separating them. The sequenced CDR3 bases are TGCAGTGCCTCCAGGGGAAGACGGGAGACC. This translates into CSASRGRRET. The entire CDR3 protein is CSASRGRRETQYF.

Concerning this clone: From the germline J gene comes the end of the CDR3, since the read stops 3 residues before it. The chain combines TRBV7-9 with TRBJ2-7; a possible D gene is TRBD1 (6 bases). V was cut by 2 bases and J by 4 bases, with 15 bases left in between. The CDR3 sequence is 15 residues long. Germline CDR1 SEHNR, CDR2 FQNEAQ (reference sequence). CDR3 amino acids: CASSLKGQPGYEQYF. Incomplete CDR3 DNA: TGTGCCAGCAGCTTAAAAGGACAGCCTGGTTACGAG.

As regards this clone: The CDR3 end is not reached by the read, which stops 3 residues before it; the germline J gene fills it in. V and J are TRBV18 and TRBJ2-3; 9 bases match TRBD2. Germline loops: CDR1 KGHSH, CDR2 LQKENI. V shed 3 bases, J shed 2 bases, and the junction held 3 bases outside the gene matches. The CDR3 extends over 15 amino acids. The covered CDR3 bases are TGTGCCAGCTCACCCGCTAGCGGGGTCACAGATACG. Translated, it gives CASSPASGVTDT. The full CDR3 is CASSPASGVTDTQYF.

To note about this clone: From the germline J gene comes the end of the CDR3, since the read stops 3 residues before it. V gene TRBV30 combines with J gene TRBJ2-5; possibly TRBD2 for D (6 bases). This CDR3 comprises 15 residues. The V gene's germline CDR1 is GTSNPN and CDR2 SVGIG (reference sequence). With 3 bases removed from V and 0 bases from J, the gap between germline ends came to 14 bases. Incomplete CDR3 DNA: TGTGCCTGGAGGGCCGGGGGTCTGAACCAAGAGACC. This codes for CAWRAGGLNQET. The whole CDR3 region reads CAWRAGGLNQETQYF.